This TCR beta chain was retrieved from a study of cytomegalovirus exposure and HLA in healthy donors. Whole-study findings and limits: Across donors, presence/absence analyses took sequencing depth to be roughly uniform.

The CDR3 contains 13 residues. Germline V gives CDR1 MNHEY, CDR2 SVGAGI. Trimming removed 6 bases at V and 4 bases at J, with 12 bases between. Of note for this clone: The antigen is not known.

PCR employed 60 Vbeta and 13 Jbeta primers. Using immunoSEQ multiplex PCR, the repertoire was profiled, and TCRdb retains in-frame clones only, with some absent. The sample lists around 99,000 clones; around 73% were seen once. The chain recombines TRBV6-5 with TRBJ1-2; D is perhaps TRBD1 (5 bases). Sequencing was carried out using PBMCs. This TCR came from a man in his forties in good health and CMV-seronegative. The CDR3: CASRRDSGYGYTF. The CDR3, as DNA: TGTGCCAGCAGACGGGACTCAGGCTATGGCTACACCTTC.